This T cell receptor (beta chain) was obtained from a study of vaccination effects on CD4 cells after COVID-19. CD4+ T cells specific for antigen were expanded with viral peptide pools by the ViraFEST assay before sequencing. The authors isolated CD4+ T cells after nine to eleven days of culture. Participants got two doses of BNT162b2 or mRNA-1273 vaccine. Days 3 and 7 saw half the medium replaced with IL-2 medium. In the case of this clone: The target antigen is unknown.

Some clones are missing from TCRdb's copy, which holds only in-frame ones; the method was immunoSEQ multiplex PCR. This table has approximately 12,000 clones, around 68% appearing once. This TCR came from a human donor who received a COVID-19 vaccine. The source material was CD4+ T cells from PBMCs cultured with SARS-CoV-2 spike peptides, sampled after COVID-19 vaccination.

The CDR3 DNA sequence: TGTGCCAGCAGCTTAGGAACAGGGATGGGGACCCAGTACTTC. Residues: CASSLGTGMGTQYF. V and J are TRBV7-2 and TRBJ2-5, with D possibly matching TRBD1 (6 bases). Per the germline V gene, CDR1 is SGHTA and CDR2 is FQGNSA. The CDR3 length is 14 residues. V was cut by 1 base and J by 7 bases, with 13 bases left in between.